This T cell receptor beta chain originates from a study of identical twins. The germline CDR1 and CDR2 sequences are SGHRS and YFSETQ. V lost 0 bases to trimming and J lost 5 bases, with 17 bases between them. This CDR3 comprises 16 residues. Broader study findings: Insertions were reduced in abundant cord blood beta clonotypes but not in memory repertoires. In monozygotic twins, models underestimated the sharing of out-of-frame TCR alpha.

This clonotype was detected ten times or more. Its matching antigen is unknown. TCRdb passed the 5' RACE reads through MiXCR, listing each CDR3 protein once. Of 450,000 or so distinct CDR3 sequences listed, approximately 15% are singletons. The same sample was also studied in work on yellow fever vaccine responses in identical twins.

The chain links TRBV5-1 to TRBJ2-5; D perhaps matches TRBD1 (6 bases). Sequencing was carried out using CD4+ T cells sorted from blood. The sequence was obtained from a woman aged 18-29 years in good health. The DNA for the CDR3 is TGCGCCAGCAGCTTGGATGCCCAGGGGAGTGGGGAGACCCAGTACTTC. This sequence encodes CASSLDAQGSGETQYF.